Sequencing of this T cell receptor (beta chain) was carried out in a study of blood T cell repertoires in COVID-19. Study-wide context: Whether acute or convalescent, the COVID-19 samples came from the United States, Italy and Spain.

From germline, CDR1 is LGHDT and CDR2 YNNKEL (reference sequence). V shed 1 base and J shed 0 bases, with 6 bases lying between them. CDR3 length: 15 amino acids. Study processing details: Amplifying reference gene primers gave estimates of nucleated cell counts. The protocol was immunoSEQ multiplex PCR, while the TCRdb copy is restricted to in-frame clones and leaves out a portion. That table furnishes V, J and clone size, whereas the DNA furnished D and trimming. This table has 240,000 or so clones, about 81% appearing once. The chain uses TRBV3-1 (or the pseudogene TRBV3-2) and TRBJ1-4; D is undetermined. This sequence was found in a woman aged 55-70 years with active or convalescent COVID-19. Sample: peripheral blood. The CDR3 loop reads CASSQVPATNEKLFF. CDR3 coding DNA: TGTGCCAGCAGCCAAGTCCCCGCAACTAATGAAAAACTGTTTTTT.